A selection of T cell receptor beta chains follows, all from one sample in a study of CD8+CD57+ T cells in acquired aplastic anemia. TCRdb passed the reads through MiXCR, listing each CDR3 protein once. The table shows around 180,000 distinct CDR3 sequences, with about 64% occurring only once. The sequenced sample was sorted CD4+, CD8+, or CD8+CD57+ T cells (not recorded which) from PBMCs. The receptors come from a human donor in good health. Both conserved end residues are part of each CDR3. The D gene is left open where the match is weak. Expanded clones are given a class, and other clones once, few, many or no size at all.

- | TRBJ2-7 | TRBV7-4 | TRBD1 | TGTGCCAGCAGCTCGAGTCCGATCGACAGGGAACGCCTCTACGAGCAGTACTTC | CASSSSPIDRERLYEQYF
many | TRBJ2-7 | TRBV2 | - | TGTGCCAGCAGTGTGGGCAGGGGAGGCCACGAGCAGTACTTC | CASSVGRGGHEQYF
- | TRBJ2-3 | TRBV25-1 | - | TGTGCCAGCGGTGAAGGGTGGGGGTCCCACACAGATACGCAGTATTTT | CASGEGWGSHTDTQYF
- | TRBJ1-2 | TRBV25-1 | TRBD1 | TGTGCCAGCACCAACCGGACAGGCGGGAGGTATGGCTACACCTTC | CASTNRTGGRYGYTF
many | TRBJ2-1 | TRBV19 | - | TGTGCCAGTAGTAGAACCCCTACCGACTACAATGAGCAGTTCTTC | CASSRTPTDYNEQFF
- | TRBJ1-2 | TRBV28 | - | TGTGCCAGCAGTTTCTCAATCAACCGTAACTATGGCTACACCTTC | CASSFSINRNYGYTF
- | TRBJ2-7 | TRBV14 | - | TGTGCCAGCAGCCCGGACTACCTTACCTACGAGCAGTACTTC | CASSPDYLTYEQYF
- | TRBJ2-7 | TRBV15 | TRBD2 | TGTGCCACCTCTATTTCCGGGAGGGCCAGGGAGCAGTACTTC | CATSISGRAREQYF
once | TRBJ1-1 | TRBV6-5 | - | TGTGCCAGCAGTGCTCCTTCCGGGGAAAACACTGAAGCTTTCTTT | CASSAPSGENTEAFF
- | TRBJ1-1 | TRBV2 | - | TGTGCCAGCACCGCCGGGACATTGAACACTGAAGCTTTCTTT | CASTAGTLNTEAFF
- | TRBJ1-2 | TRBV7-9 | - | TGTGCCAGCAGCTTAGAGGTGGTAGTGGGTGGCTACACCTTC | CASSLEVVVGGYTF
few | TRBJ1-1 | TRBV29-1 | - | TGCAGCACCGGACAGCGAGGGGAAGCTTTCTTT | CSTGQRGEAFF
- | TRBJ2-3 | TRBV9 | TRBD2 | TGTGCCAGCAGCGTCCTGGGGACTAGCGGGGTCACAGATACGCAGTATTTT | CASSVLGTSGVTDTQYF
few | TRBJ2-2 | TRBV24-1 | TRBD1 | TGTGCCACCAGTGGACAGGGGACGAACACCGGGGAGCTGTTTTTT | CATSGQGTNTGELFF
- | TRBJ1-2 | TRBV29-1 | - | TGCAGCGTTGAAGAAAACCATCGGGGCTACACCTTC | CSVEENHRGYTF
- | TRBJ1-2 | TRBV10-1 | - | TGTGCCACCAGTGAGGCCAGACAGTCCTATGGCTACACCTTC | CATSEARQSYGYTF
many | TRBJ2-7 | TRBV4-2 | TRBD1 | TGTGCCAGCAGCCAAGAGGGACAGGGGGCTTCCTACGAGCAGTACTTC | CASSQEGQGASYEQYF
once | TRBJ2-2 | TRBV19 | - | TGTGCCAGTAGTGCCCATAGGGCCGGGGAGCTGTTTTTT | CASSAHRAGELFF
- | TRBJ1-5 | TRBV5-1 | - | TGCGCCAGCAGCTTGTTCGTAGGTCAGCCCCAGCATTTT | CASSLFVGQPQHF
few | TRBJ1-2 | TRBV9 | - | TGTGCCAGCGGCAGGGACTATGGCTACACCTTC | CASGRDYGYTF
- | TRBJ1-3 | TRBV20-1 | - | TGCAGTGCTGAGGGGGCTGGAAACACCATATATTTT | CSAEGAGNTIYF
- | TRBJ2-2 | TRBV24-1 | - | TGTGCCAGCAGTCCAGGCTGGAGGGGCACCGGGGAGCCGTTTTTT | CASSPGWRGTGEPFF
- | TRBJ1-4 | TRBV10-3 | TRBD1 | TGTGCCATCAGTGAGTCTCGGACAGGCAGTGAAAAACTGTTTTTT | CAISESRTGSEKLFF
few | TRBJ2-6 | TRBV2 | - | TGTGCCAGAAGGACCGGGACAGGGGCCAACGTCCTGACTTTC | CARRTGTGANVLTF
- | TRBJ1-2 | TRBV29-1 | - | TGCAGCGTTGTCGAGGGGGGGGCCGACTATGGCTACACCTTC | CSVVEGGADYGYTF
many | TRBJ2-1 | TRBV18 | TRBD1 | TGTGCCAGCTCACGACAGGGTGATGAGCAGTTCTTC | CASSRQGDEQFF
- | TRBJ2-7 | TRBV14 | TRBD2 | TGTGCCAGCAGCCCAAGTAGCGGGAGAACCTACGAGCAGTACTTC | CASSPSSGRTYEQYF
- | TRBJ2-5 | TRBV10-3 | - | TGTGCCATCTCGCGAGGACTCGATCAAGAGACCCAGTACTTC | CAISRGLDQETQYF
many | TRBJ2-7 | TRBV30 | TRBD1 | TGTGCCTGGAGTCCGACAGGGGTAGGGGAGCAGTACTTC | CAWSPTGVGEQYF
- | TRBJ1-5 | TRBV24-1 | - | TGTGCCAGCAGGGGATCGGGCAATCAGCCCCAGCATTTT | CASRGSGNQPQHF
- | TRBJ2-7 | TRBV29-1 | - | TGCAGCGGGCTAACAGGGTCCGAGCAGTACTTC | CSGLTGSEQYF
- | TRBJ2-3 | TRBV30 | TRBD2 | TGTGCCTGGACGGCGGGGGGCCCAGATACGCAGTATTTT | CAWTAGGPDTQYF
few | TRBJ2-2 | TRBV15 | - | TGTGCCACCAGCAGAGATGGGGACTTCACCGGGGAGCTGTTTTTT | CATSRDGDFTGELFF
- | TRBJ2-7 | TRBV2 | TRBD1 | TGTGCCAGCAGGGCCGGGACAGGGGCCTCCGGGGAGCAGTACTTC | CASRAGTGASGEQYF
many | TRBJ2-7 | TRBV4-3 | - | TGCGCCAGCAGCCAACTGGCCAGGTCCTCCTACGAGCAGTACTTC | CASSQLARSSYEQYF
- | TRBJ1-2 | TRBV19 | - | TGTGCCAGTAGTATGGGCATCGCCGATGGCTGCACCTTC | CASSMGIADGCTF
many | TRBJ1-1 | TRBV7-9 | - | TGTGCCAGCAGCTTAGGGGGTTCCGCTGAAGCTTTCTTT | CASSLGGSAEAFF
- | TRBJ2-1 | TRBV4-2 | TRBD2 | TGTGCCAGCAGCCAAATCTCCGAAGCGGGAGGTCCCTACAATGAGCAGTTCTTC | CASSQISEAGGPYNEQFF
- | TRBJ2-7 | TRBV5-1 | - | TGCGCCAGCAGCTTGGCCGGAATCCTCTACGAGCAGTACTTC | CASSLAGILYEQYF
- | TRBJ1-5 | TRBV19 | - | TGTGCCAGTAGTATGGGATCAGGGTTTCAGCCCCAGCATTTT | CASSMGSGFQPQHF